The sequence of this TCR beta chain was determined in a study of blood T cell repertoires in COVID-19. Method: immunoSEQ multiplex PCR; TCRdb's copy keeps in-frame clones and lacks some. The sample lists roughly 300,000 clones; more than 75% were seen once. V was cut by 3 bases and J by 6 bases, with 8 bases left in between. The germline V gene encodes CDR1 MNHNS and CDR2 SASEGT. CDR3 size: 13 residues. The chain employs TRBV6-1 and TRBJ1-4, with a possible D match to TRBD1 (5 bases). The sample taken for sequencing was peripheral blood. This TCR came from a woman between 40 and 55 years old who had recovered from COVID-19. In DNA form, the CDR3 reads TGTGCCAGCAGTGAGCCAGGGCATGAAAAACTGTTTTTT. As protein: CASSEPGHEKLFF.